These 23 T cell receptor beta chains came from one sample sequenced in a study of cytomegalovirus exposure and HLA in healthy donors. This PCR relied on a set of 60 Vbeta primers and 13 Jbeta primers. Method: immunoSEQ multiplex PCR; TCRdb's copy keeps in-frame clones and lacks some. Of 150,000 to 200,000 clones in the sample, 70% to 85% were seen once. Sequenced material: PBMCs. These TCRs come from a woman aged 25-40 years in good health and CMV-seropositive.

This clone was detected only once. This rearrangement joins TRBV28 to TRBJ1-4, with D perhaps TRBD1 (5 bases). V was trimmed by 10 bases and J by 8 bases, leaving 17 bases between them. The germline gives CDR1 MDHEN, CDR2 SYDVKM. This CDR3 is 13 amino acids long. The CDR3 protein is CATLSAGLEKLFF. The CDR3 region has the DNA TGTGCCACCTTGTCGGCAGGGCTAGAAAAACTGTTTTTT.

The gene calls are TRBV19 and TRBJ1-4, with D possibly matching TRBD1 (5 bases). Trimming left V 5 bases short and J 10 bases short, with 17 bases between. CDR1 is LNHDA and CDR2 is SQIVND in the germline V gene (reference sequence). The CDR3 is made up of 14 amino acids. The CDR3 reads CASSSLGPQGKLFF. In nucleotides, the CDR3 is TGTGCCAGTAGTTCCCTAGGACCCCAGGGAAAACTGTTTTTT.

The CDR3 DNA sequence: TGTGCCAGCAGCTTGGCAGGGGGCACCTACAATGAGCAGTTCTTC. It translates to CASSLAGGTYNEQFF. This chain uses TRBV7-9 with TRBJ2-1; 8 bases align to TRBD1. The germline CDR1 and CDR2 sequences are SEHNR and FQNEAQ (reference sequence). The CDR3 is 15 amino acids. Trimming removed 3 bases from V and 2 bases from J; junction bases left unmatched: 3. Using reference TRBV7-9 and TRBJ2-1 for the parts outside the CDR3, the full variable domain is DTGVSQNPRHKITKRGQNVTFRCDPISEHNRLYWYRQTLGQGPEFLTYFQNEAQLEKSRLLSDRFSAERPKGSFSTLEIQRTEQGDSAMYLCASSLAGGTYNEQFFGPGTRLTVL.

The chain recombines TRBV5-5 with TRBJ1-2, with 7 bases fitting TRBD1. The CDR3 has 16 amino acids. The germline gives CDR1 SGHKS, CDR2 YYEKEE (reference sequence). Trimming removed 6 bases from V and 4 bases from J; junction bases left unmatched: 15. CDR3 in amino acids: CASTPIYTGASYGYTF. The CDR3, as DNA: TGTGCCAGCACCCCGATATATACAGGGGCAAGCTATGGCTACACCTTC. Full variable domain (rest looked up from reference TRBV5-5 and TRBJ1-2): DAGVTQSPTHLIKTRGQQVTLRCSPISGHKSVSWYQQVLGQGPQFIFQYYEKEERGRGNFPDRFSARQFPNYSSELNVNALLLGDSALYLCASTPIYTGASYGYTFGSGTRLTVV.

The CDR3, as DNA: TGTGCCAGCAGCTTAAGGGAAGGAGAAGGGGGTACCTACGAGCAGTACTTC. Its protein product is CASSLREGEGGTYEQYF. The gene calls are TRBV5-5 and TRBJ2-7; possibly TRBD1 for D (6 bases). The CDR3 has 17 residues. CDR1 is SGHKS, CDR2 YYEKEE, per germline (reference sequence). V dropped 2 bases and J dropped 2 bases, with 20 bases sitting between them.

The chain joins TRBV6-1 to TRBJ2-1, with D perhaps matching TRBD1 or TRBD2 (5 bases each). The CDR3 extends over 14 amino acids. The V end lost 10 bases, the J end lost 0 bases, and 13 bases lay between the germline ends. Germline CDR1 and CDR2: MNHNS and SASEGT. The DNA for the CDR3 is TGTGCCAACAGGTCGGGGAGCTCCTACAATGAGCAGTTCTTC. Translating gives CANRSGSSYNEQFF.

The chain joins TRBV28 to TRBJ1-1, with a possible D match to TRBD1 (6 bases). Germline-derived CDR1 and CDR2 are MDHEN and SYDVKM. V was shortened by 6 bases and J by 0 bases, with 17 bases between the two germline ends. The CDR3 sequence is 16 residues long. Here the CDR3 DNA reads TGTGCCAGCAGGGCCCTTGGGGGCCTGATGAACACTGAAGCTTTCTTT. Its protein product is CASRALGGLMNTEAFF.

V usage is TRBV7-8 and J usage is TRBJ1-1; D perhaps matches TRBD1 (5 bases). V was cut by 5 bases and J by 11 bases, with 18 bases left in between. CDR1 is SGHVS, CDR2 FQNEAQ, per germline. This CDR3 comprises 13 residues. CDR3: CASSRTGGEWAFF. CDR3 DNA: TGTGCCAGCAGCCGCACTGGGGGGGAGTGGGCTTTCTTT.

V is TRBV7-6 and J is TRBJ2-1; 11 nucleotides match TRBD2. This CDR3 spans 16 amino acids. CDR1 SGHVS and CDR2 FNYEAQ come from the germline V gene. V lost 5 bases and J lost 8; bases outside the gene matches: 11. The CDR3 nucleotides are TGTGCCAGCAGCCCACCAACTAGCGGGAGTGGCTATGAGCAGTTCTTC. It codes for CASSPPTSGSGYEQFF. Full variable domain (remainder filled in from reference TRBV7-6 and TRBJ2-1): GAGVSQSPRYKVTKRGQDVALRCDPISGHVSLYWYRQALGQGPEFLTYFNYEAQQDKSGLPNDRFSAERPEGSISTLTIQRTEQRDSAMYRCASSPPTSGSGYEQFFGPGTRLTVL.

This clone was seen only a few times. The V call is TRBV30, the J call TRBJ1-4; D not certain. Germline CDR1 GTSNPN, CDR2 SVGIG (reference sequence). Trimming cost V 1 base and J 4 bases, with 13 bases left between them. CDR3 length: 15 amino acids. This chain's CDR3 is CAWSGMAVVNEKLFF. In DNA form, the CDR3 reads TGTGCCTGGAGTGGGATGGCGGTCGTTAATGAAAAACTGTTTTTT.

The table lists this clone with a few counts. The V call is TRBV25-1, the J call TRBJ2-7; 11 bases are a match to TRBD2. The CDR3 totals 15 residues. CDR1 is MGHDK, CDR2 SYGVNS, per germline. V was clipped by 4 bases and J by 3 bases; unmatched bases: 5. As DNA, the CDR3 is TGTGCCAGCAGTGGGCCCCTAGCGGGAGGCTACGAGCAGTACTTC. Its translation is CASSGPLAGGYEQYF.

The V call is TRBV30, the J call TRBJ1-5, with D unclear. Trimming left V 0 bases short and J 2 bases short, with 11 bases between. The CDR3 length is 15 residues. CDR1 and CDR2 from the germline V gene are GTSNPN and SVGIG (reference sequence). The CDR3 is CAWSVLSDGNQPQHF. The CDR3 DNA sequence: TGTGCCTGGAGTGTACTCAGCGATGGCAATCAGCCCCAGCATTTT.

In its sample, this clone was seen a few times. V is TRBV11-2 and J is TRBJ2-7; TRBD2 aligns across 10 bases. J lost 2 bases, V lost 2 bases, and 3 bases had no gene match. The CDR3 runs 15 residues. The germline CDR1 and CDR2 sequences are SGHAT and FQNNGV. CDR3 bases: TGTGCCAGCAGCTTAACTAGCGGGGCCCCCTACGAGCAGTACTTC. It yields the protein CASSLTSGAPYEQYF.

This clone was detected a few times. The rearrangement joins TRBV9 to TRBJ2-7, with D hard to call. Trimming cost V 0 bases and J 0 bases, with 7 bases left between them. Germline CDR1 is SGDLS and CDR2 is YYNGEE. The CDR3 runs 14 residues. The CDR3 sequence: CASSVVAASYEQYF. In DNA form, the CDR3 reads TGTGCCAGCAGCGTAGTTGCGGCCTCCTACGAGCAGTACTTC.

V gene TRBV6-5 combines with J gene TRBJ2-1; 7 nucleotides align to TRBD2. The CDR3 is made up of 15 amino acids. In germline, CDR1 is MNHEY, CDR2 SVGAGI. Trimming at V came to 2 bases and at J to 7 bases, leaving 8 bases not matched to a gene. CDR3 nucleotides: TGTGCCAGCAGTTACGGTAGCGGGTTGAGGAATGAGCAGTTCTTC. Its protein is CASSYGSGLRNEQFF.

This clone was detected only a few times. This chain joins TRBV11-2 and TRBJ2-7, with D tentatively TRBD2 (5 bases). CDR3 length: 14 residues. Germline-derived CDR1 and CDR2 are SGHAT and FQNNGV. Trimming took 2 bases from V and 5 from J, leaving 13 bases between them. DNA for the CDR3: TGTGCCAGCAGCTTACGGGCTACTAGGGACGAGCAGTACTTC. Amino acid sequence: CASSLRATRDEQYF.

The rearrangement links TRBV2 to TRBJ2-7; possible D gene TRBD1, 5 bases. In germline, CDR1 is SNHLY, CDR2 FYNNEI. The CDR3 is made up of 14 amino acids. Trimming removed 6 bases from V and 2 bases from J, with 14 bases in between. In nucleotides, the CDR3 is TGTGCCAGCAGGTGGACATTGACGACCTACGAGCAGTACTTC. Protein product: CASRWTLTTYEQYF.

CDR3 DNA sequence: TGTGCCAGCAGCTTAGACCACCTTAGAAATGAGCAGTTCTTC. Residues: CASSLDHLRNEQFF. The chain links TRBV7-7 to TRBJ2-1; D is undetermined. V lost 1 base and J 7 bases, leaving 11 bases between the germline ends. CDR1 is SSHAT, CDR2 FNYEAQ, per germline (reference sequence). CDR3 size: 14 residues.

The chain employs TRBV7-9 and TRBJ2-7; tentative D call: TRBD1 (5 bases). The CDR3 runs to 16 residues. Germline CDR1 SEHNR, CDR2 FQNEAQ (reference sequence). The V end was cut by 3 bases, the J end by 2 bases, with 17 bases between. DNA of the CDR3: TGTGCCAGCAGCTTTATCGTAACAGGCCCCGCCTACGAGCAGTACTTC. Amino acids: CASSFIVTGPAYEQYF.

This clone was seen a few times. The V call is TRBV7-8, the J call TRBJ1-2; 7 positions agree with TRBD1. Germline assignment: CDR1 SGHVS and CDR2 FQNEAQ. This CDR3 comprises 15 residues. The ends lost 4 bases at V and 3 bases at J; junction bases unmatched: 8. Here the CDR3 DNA reads TGTGCCAGCAGCTCAAAGACAGGGATCGACTATGGCTACACCTTC. Its protein is CASSSKTGIDYGYTF.

The chain has TRBV7-8 and TRBJ1-3; possible D gene TRBD1, 5 bases. With 7 bases removed from V and 4 bases from J, the gap between germline ends came to 14 bases. The CDR3 sequence is 14 residues long. Germline lookup yields CDR1 SGHVS and CDR2 FQNEAQ. Written as DNA, the CDR3 is TGTGCCAGCACGCGGGGGATAGGAGGAAACACCATATATTTT. Its translation is CASTRGIGGNTIYF.

The chain is built from TRBV28 and TRBJ1-4; possible D gene TRBD1, 5 bases. Germline V gives CDR1 MDHEN, CDR2 SYDVKM. The V end was cut by 6 bases, the J end by 0 bases, with 14 bases between. CDR3 length: 16 residues. The CDR3 nucleotides are TGTGCCAGCAGACGGGACTGGGGTTCAACTAATGAAAAACTGTTTTTT. Its protein product is CASRRDWGSTNEKLFF.

The rearrangement links TRBV5-1 to TRBJ2-7; D may be TRBD1 (9 bases). CDR1 and CDR2 (germline): SGHRS, YFSETQ. The CDR3 has 21 residues. Trimming removed 2 bases from V and 3 bases from J, with 33 bases in between. CDR3 in amino acids: CASSFAKTGQGTGGGYYEQYF. In nucleotides, the CDR3 is TGCGCCAGCAGCTTTGCAAAAACGGGACAGGGTACCGGGGGGGGCTACTACGAGCAGTACTTC.